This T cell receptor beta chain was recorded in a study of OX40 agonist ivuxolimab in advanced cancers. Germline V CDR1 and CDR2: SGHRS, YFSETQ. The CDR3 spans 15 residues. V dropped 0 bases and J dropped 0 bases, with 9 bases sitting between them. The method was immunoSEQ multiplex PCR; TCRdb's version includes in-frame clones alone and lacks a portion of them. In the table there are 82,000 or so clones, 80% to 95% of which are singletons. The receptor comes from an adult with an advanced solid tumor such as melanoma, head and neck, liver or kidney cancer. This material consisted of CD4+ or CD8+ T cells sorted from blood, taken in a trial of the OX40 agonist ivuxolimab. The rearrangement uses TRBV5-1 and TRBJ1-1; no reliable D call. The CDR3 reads CASSLGGGLNTEAFF. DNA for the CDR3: TGCGCCAGCAGCTTGGGTGGTGGTTTGAACACTGAAGCTTTCTTT.